Detailed here is one T cell receptor beta chain. Its binding antigen is unknown. No much larger clone exists at a distance of one base, and base qualities are not known. The immunoSEQ Assay, a bias-controlled multiplex PCR, was used to amplify TCRbeta CDR3 regions from genomic DNA. Per the source publication's procedure: The number of nucleated cells in each sample was estimated from the amplification of reference gene primers within the assay. To quantify the absolute abundance of each unique TCRbeta CDR3 rearrangement, sequence reads were collapsed and filtered. Productive Simpson clonality was computed per sample as the square root of Simpson's diversity index over productive rearrangements. TCRdb's version of the immuneACCESS table is confined to in-frame rearrangements and falls short of the full clone set. An unresolved V gene accounts for under half of the shortfall where checked; the remainder is of unknown origin. V and J calls and clone size come straight from that table; D and trimming were deduced from the DNA. The sample profile shows around 390,000 clones; just under 90% of them were found once. The ten top clones hold roughly a tenth of the sample.

This sample was taken from a study of blood T cell repertoires in COVID-19 (dated by TCRdb to 2020 to 2021). For the study in its entirety: Samples from collaborators originated in the United States, Italy and Spain and spanned both the acute and convalescent phases of COVID-19. Deeply sampled blood TCRbeta repertoires from subjects exposed to, actively infected with, or recovered from COVID-19 were included in the dataset. The sample metadata nearly always contained a de-identified subject ID, COVID-19 status, age in years and sex. Where HLA class I and class II types were available, the types were taken from metadata supplied by the sample provider, not from assay-based typing. Samples came from the ongoing ImmuneRACE study (first 160 participants) plus 1,254 subjects from 6 global collaborators. The material from the prospective study consisted of cDNA or gDNA derived from T cells, B-cell-depleted T cells, or PBMCs. A freely available public database, intended as a resource for researchers studying the immune response to SARS-CoV-2, is where the repertoires were released. Summary of the overall study and its limitations: The quantity of clinical and demographic metadata differed by source and by participant and was supplied without curation.

Participants in the prospective study were enrolled through a virtual design, were aged 18 to 89 years, and lived in approximately 24 United States geographic areas. To assign participants to cohorts, the prospective study relied on clinical history that participants themselves reported in a screening survey and a study questionnaire. Recovered participants in ImmuneRACE Cohort 3 were defined by two consecutive negative NP/OP PCR tests, clearance by a healthcare professional, or resolution of symptoms. In the prospective study, whole blood, serum and a nasopharyngeal or oropharyngeal swab were collected from each participant by mobile phlebotomists. Prospective study participants could optionally give additional blood draws and questionnaires over a 2-month period. Before DNA extraction, blood samples from the prospective study were shipped at room temperature or frozen. V and J lose 4 bases and 5 bases, and a span of 12 bases separates them. The CDR3, from cysteine to phenylalanine, totals 13 residues. Solely the CDR3 DNA is kept, with 39 bases framed from the first base.

The chain is assembled from TRBV12-3 or TRBV12-4 and TRBJ2-7; the D region possibly corresponds to TRBD2 (5 bases align). The clonotype was recovered from a woman in her forties or fifties who had recovered from COVID-19. The source material was PBMCs or T cells enriched from blood (not recorded which). CDR3 sequence: CASSSLLANEQYF. The DNA reads as follows: TGTGCCAGCAGTTCCCTCCTAGCAAACGAGCAGTACTTC.